These T cell receptor beta chains were read from a single sample in a study of shared clonotypes between healthy human individuals. Profiling relied on immunoSEQ multiplex PCR, and the TCRdb table lists in-frame clones only, not all of them. Among a few million clones listed, more than 80% were seen once. Specimen: naive CD4+ T cells sorted from blood. The source is a man between 18 and 29 years old in good health. The CDR3 runs from the conserved cysteine through the conserved F or W. The order of the fields is CDR3 protein, CDR3 DNA, clone size, J gene, V gene, D gene. The D gene is left open where the match is weak. Size tells how often a clone was seen (once, few, many) or the class of an expanded clone, and some rows leave it out.

CDR3aa: CASSVPNSQETQYF
CDR3nt: TGTGCCAGCAGTGTCCCGAACAGCCAAGAGACCCAGTACTTC
abundance: -
j_gene: TRBJ2-5
v_gene: TRBV6-1
d_gene: -

CDR3aa: CASRKAGPNEQFF
CDR3nt: TGTGCCAGCAGGAAGGCAGGGCCCAATGAGCAGTTCTTC
abundance: -
j_gene: TRBJ2-1
v_gene: TRBV7-2
d_gene: -

CDR3aa: CAITAVGGSPLHF
CDR3nt: TGTGCCATCACCGCAGTGGGGGGTTCACCCCTCCACTTT
abundance: -
j_gene: TRBJ1-6
v_gene: TRBV10-3
d_gene: -

CDR3aa: CASSDGSSYNSPLHF
CDR3nt: TGTGCCAGCAGTGACGGGAGCTCCTATAATTCACCCCTCCACTTT
abundance: -
j_gene: TRBJ1-6
v_gene: TRBV28
d_gene: -

CDR3aa: CASSDTGQIRGNTIYF
CDR3nt: TGTGCCAGTAGTGACACCGGACAGATCCGTGGAAACACCATATATTTT
abundance: -
j_gene: TRBJ1-3
v_gene: TRBV19
d_gene: -

CDR3aa: CASSLGNSGSGDTQYF
CDR3nt: TGTGCCAGCAGCTTAGGTAATAGCGGGAGTGGAGATACGCAGTATTTT
abundance: -
j_gene: TRBJ2-3
v_gene: TRBV7-2
d_gene: TRBD2

CDR3aa: CASSGRVYSPLHF
CDR3nt: TGTGCCAGCAGCGGCAGGGTTTATTCACCCCTCCACTTT
abundance: -
j_gene: TRBJ1-6
v_gene: TRBV28
d_gene: -

CDR3aa: CASSLVPGQVEKLFF
CDR3nt: TGTGCCAGCAGCTTAGTTCCGGGGCAGGTGGAAAAACTGTTTTTT
abundance: -
j_gene: TRBJ1-4
v_gene: TRBV7-9
d_gene: -

CDR3aa: CASRLAGPYNEQFF
CDR3nt: TGTGCCAGTAGACTAGCGGGGCCTTACAATGAGCAGTTCTTC
abundance: -
j_gene: TRBJ2-1
v_gene: TRBV19
d_gene: TRBD2

CDR3aa: CASAPGLPTGELFF
CDR3nt: TGTGCCAGTGCTCCGGGACTTCCCACCGGGGAGCTGTTTTTT
abundance: -
j_gene: TRBJ2-2
v_gene: TRBV19
d_gene: -

CDR3aa: CASSQGLAGGQETQYF
CDR3nt: TGCGCCAGCAGCCAAGGACTAGCGGGAGGGCAAGAGACCCAGTACTTC
abundance: once
j_gene: TRBJ2-5
v_gene: TRBV4-1
d_gene: TRBD2

CDR3aa: CASSLWGIYNQPQHF
CDR3nt: TGTGCCAGCAGCTTGTGGGGGATCTACAATCAGCCCCAGCATTTT
abundance: -
j_gene: TRBJ1-5
v_gene: TRBV5-6
d_gene: -

CDR3aa: CASSGSSGANTGELFF
CDR3nt: TGTGCCAGCAGTGGGTCTAGCGGGGCGAACACCGGGGAGCTGTTTTTT
abundance: -
j_gene: TRBJ2-2
v_gene: TRBV6-1
d_gene: TRBD2

CDR3aa: CASSFEDSSYNEQFF
CDR3nt: TGTGCCAGCAGCTTTGAGGACTCCTCCTACAATGAGCAGTTCTTC
abundance: -
j_gene: TRBJ2-1
v_gene: TRBV7-9
d_gene: -

CDR3aa: CASSSRTGQNNEQFF
CDR3nt: TGTGCCAGCTCATCAAGGACGGGACAGAACAATGAGCAGTTCTTC
abundance: -
j_gene: TRBJ2-1
v_gene: TRBV18
d_gene: TRBD1

CDR3aa: CASSLAGGASYEQYF
CDR3nt: TGTGCCAGCAGCTTGGCGGGGGGCGCTTCCTACGAGCAGTACTTC
abundance: -
j_gene: TRBJ2-7
v_gene: TRBV5-4
d_gene: -

CDR3aa: CASSARGGETQYF
CDR3nt: TGTGCCAGCAGCGCCAGGGGGGGAGAGACCCAGTACTTC
abundance: -
j_gene: TRBJ2-5
v_gene: TRBV9
d_gene: -

CDR3aa: CATTLFRGDSYEQYF
CDR3nt: TGCGCCACCACCCTCTTTCGGGGGGACTCCTACGAGCAGTACTTC
abundance: -
j_gene: TRBJ2-7
v_gene: TRBV10-2
d_gene: TRBD2

CDR3aa: CASRDQGPTNYGYTF
CDR3nt: TGTGCCAGCAGGGATCAAGGACCGACTAACTATGGCTACACCTTC
abundance: -
j_gene: TRBJ1-2
v_gene: TRBV5-6
d_gene: -

CDR3aa: CASSVVASGGAYNEQFF
CDR3nt: TGTGCCAGCAGCGTAGTAGCTAGCGGGGGGGCTTACAATGAGCAGTTCTTC
abundance: -
j_gene: TRBJ2-1
v_gene: TRBV9
d_gene: TRBD2

CDR3aa: CASSPPGQGEETQYF
CDR3nt: TGTGCCAGCTCACCACCGGGACAGGGGGAGGAGACCCAGTACTTC
abundance: -
j_gene: TRBJ2-5
v_gene: TRBV18
d_gene: TRBD1

CDR3aa: CASSPGTGDGYTF
CDR3nt: TGTGCCAGCAGTCCCGGGACAGGGGATGGCTACACCTTC
abundance: few
j_gene: TRBJ1-2
v_gene: TRBV6-6
d_gene: TRBD1

CDR3aa: CASSAGASGNTIYF
CDR3nt: TGTGCCAGCAGCGCAGGGGCTTCTGGAAACACCATATATTTT
abundance: -
j_gene: TRBJ1-3
v_gene: TRBV9
d_gene: -

CDR3aa: CASSLGQGANTGELFF
CDR3nt: TGTGCCAGCTCGCTCGGACAGGGGGCCAACACCGGGGAGCTGTTTTTT
abundance: -
j_gene: TRBJ2-2
v_gene: TRBV18
d_gene: TRBD1

CDR3aa: CAISEWGPDGATNEKLFF
CDR3nt: TGTGCCATCAGTGAGTGGGGGCCTGACGGGGCAACTAATGAAAAACTGTTTTTT
abundance: -
j_gene: TRBJ1-4
v_gene: TRBV10-3
d_gene: -

CDR3aa: CAWSKLRPGDSNQPQHF
CDR3nt: TGTGCCTGGAGTAAGCTTCGTCCGGGGGATAGCAATCAGCCCCAGCATTTT
abundance: -
j_gene: TRBJ1-5
v_gene: TRBV30
d_gene: -

CDR3aa: CASMMEGEQYF
CDR3nt: TGTGCCAGCATGATGGAGGGAGAGCAGTACTTC
abundance: -
j_gene: TRBJ2-5
v_gene: TRBV2
d_gene: -

CDR3aa: CASSLDRGTQYF
CDR3nt: TGTGCCAGCAGCTTAGATCGGGGTACGCAGTATTTT
abundance: -
j_gene: TRBJ2-3
v_gene: TRBV11-3
d_gene: -

CDR3aa: CASSIGIVGWSYNEQFF
CDR3nt: TGTGCCAGTAGTATAGGTATCGTAGGGTGGTCCTACAATGAGCAGTTCTTC
abundance: -
j_gene: TRBJ2-1
v_gene: TRBV19
d_gene: -

CDR3aa: CASSPPVRWGETQYF
CDR3nt: TGTGCCAGCTCACCACCGGTCCGATGGGGGGAGACCCAGTACTTC
abundance: -
j_gene: TRBJ2-5
v_gene: TRBV18
d_gene: -

CDR3aa: CASSRELGQPPYEQYF
CDR3nt: TGTGCCAGCAGCCGTGAACTCGGACAGCCACCCTACGAGCAGTACTTC
abundance: -
j_gene: TRBJ2-7
v_gene: TRBV7-9
d_gene: -

CDR3aa: CASSSQGAYTTDTQYF
CDR3nt: TGTGCCAGCAGCTCACAGGGGGCTTATACCACAGATACGCAGTATTTT
abundance: -
j_gene: TRBJ2-3
v_gene: TRBV7-6
d_gene: TRBD1

CDR3aa: CASSQWGESNLGPQHF
CDR3nt: TGCGCCAGCAGCCAATGGGGGGAATCAAATTTGGGGCCCCAGCATTTT
abundance: -
j_gene: TRBJ1-5
v_gene: TRBV4-1
d_gene: -

CDR3aa: CASSFPPGANVLTF
CDR3nt: TGTGCCAGCAGCTTCCCTCCTGGGGCCAACGTCCTGACTTTC
abundance: -
j_gene: TRBJ2-6
v_gene: TRBV5-6
d_gene: -

CDR3aa: CASSSGGLGSGELFF
CDR3nt: TGTGCCAGCAGCTCTGGAGGTCTAGGGTCCGGGGAGCTGTTTTTT
abundance: -
j_gene: TRBJ2-2
v_gene: TRBV7-2
d_gene: -

CDR3aa: CASSQGNTEAFF
CDR3nt: TGCGCCAGCAGCCAGGGAAACACTGAAGCTTTCTTT
abundance: -
j_gene: TRBJ1-1
v_gene: TRBV5-1
d_gene: -

CDR3aa: CASSLGSDRGYGYTF
CDR3nt: TGTGCCAGCAGCTTAGGATCGGACAGGGGCTATGGCTACACCTTC
abundance: -
j_gene: TRBJ1-2
v_gene: TRBV5-4
d_gene: TRBD1

CDR3aa: CSVEARKGEQYF
CDR3nt: TGCAGCGTTGAGGCGAGGAAAGGCGAGCAGTACTTC
abundance: -
j_gene: TRBJ2-7
v_gene: TRBV29-1
d_gene: -

CDR3aa: CASSLSRDRAYEQYF
CDR3nt: TGTGCCAGCAGCCTGTCCCGGGACAGAGCCTACGAGCAGTACTTC
abundance: -
j_gene: TRBJ2-7
v_gene: TRBV6-5
d_gene: TRBD1

CDR3aa: CASSVGMTGQGETQYF
CDR3nt: TGTGCCAGCAGCGTAGGAATGACAGGGCAGGGGGAGACCCAGTACTTC
abundance: -
j_gene: TRBJ2-5
v_gene: TRBV9
d_gene: TRBD1

CDR3aa: CSVEGGRYGGYTF
CDR3nt: TGCAGCGTAGAAGGGGGCAGATATGGCGGCTACACCTTC
abundance: -
j_gene: TRBJ1-2
v_gene: TRBV29-1
d_gene: TRBD1

CDR3aa: CASSRWMGETQYF
CDR3nt: TGTGCCAGCAGCCGTTGGATGGGAGAGACCCAGTACTTC
abundance: -
j_gene: TRBJ2-5
v_gene: TRBV14
d_gene: -

CDR3aa: CASGWEVSSGYTF
CDR3nt: TGTGCTAGTGGTTGGGAGGTTTCTTCTGGCTACACCTTC
abundance: -
j_gene: TRBJ1-2
v_gene: TRBV12-5
d_gene: -

CDR3aa: CASSLEPGSGNEQFF
CDR3nt: TGTGCCAGCAGCTTAGAACCGGGGTCAGGCAATGAGCAGTTCTTC
abundance: -
j_gene: TRBJ2-1
v_gene: TRBV11-2
d_gene: -

CDR3aa: CASSLGSVYNSPLHF
CDR3nt: TGCGCCAGCAGCTTGGGTTCAGTCTATAATTCACCCCTCCACTTT
abundance: -
j_gene: TRBJ1-6
v_gene: TRBV5-1
d_gene: -

CDR3aa: CASSLGGQGTDTQYF
CDR3nt: TGCGCCAGCAGCTTGGGCGGCCAGGGAACAGATACGCAGTATTTT
abundance: -
j_gene: TRBJ2-3
v_gene: TRBV5-1
d_gene: -

CDR3aa: CASNLQGAGGYTF
CDR3nt: TGTGCCAGCAACCTACAGGGGGCGGGAGGCTACACCTTC
abundance: -
j_gene: TRBJ1-2
v_gene: TRBV5-4
d_gene: TRBD1

CDR3aa: CASSLEGTTNEKLFF
CDR3nt: TGTGCCAGCAGCTTGGAAGGAACCACTAATGAAAAACTGTTTTTT
abundance: once
j_gene: TRBJ1-4
v_gene: TRBV5-8
d_gene: -

CDR3aa: CASGRGETQYF
CDR3nt: TGTGCCAGCGGCAGGGGTGAGACCCAGTACTTC
abundance: -
j_gene: TRBJ2-5
v_gene: TRBV19
d_gene: -

CDR3aa: CASSEYSNQPQHF
CDR3nt: TGCGCCAGCAGCGAATATAGCAATCAGCCCCAGCATTTT
abundance: -
j_gene: TRBJ1-5
v_gene: TRBV5-1
d_gene: -

CDR3aa: CASSSQGQGTDTQYF
CDR3nt: TGTGCCAGCAGTTCCCAGGGCCAGGGGACAGATACGCAGTATTTT
abundance: once
j_gene: TRBJ2-3
v_gene: TRBV28
d_gene: -

CDR3aa: CSGGTGDTEAFF
CDR3nt: TGCAGCGGCGGGACAGGGGACACTGAAGCTTTCTTT
abundance: -
j_gene: TRBJ1-1
v_gene: TRBV29-1
d_gene: TRBD1

CDR3aa: CASSHGQGSPPYTF
CDR3nt: TGTGCCAGCAGCCATGGACAGGGAAGTCCCCCCTACACCTTC
abundance: once
j_gene: TRBJ1-2
v_gene: TRBV5-6
d_gene: TRBD1

CDR3aa: CASSPDPGFSEAFF
CDR3nt: TGCGCCAGCAGCCCCGACCCCGGTTTTTCTGAAGCTTTCTTT
abundance: -
j_gene: TRBJ1-1
v_gene: TRBV4-1
d_gene: -

CDR3aa: CAWSLQGGVQPQHF
CDR3nt: TGTGCCTGGAGTCTACAGGGGGGGGTTCAGCCCCAGCATTTT
abundance: -
j_gene: TRBJ1-5
v_gene: TRBV30
d_gene: TRBD1

CDR3aa: CASSSRTGHDEQFF
CDR3nt: TGTGCCAGCAGCTCACGGACAGGACATGACGAGCAGTTCTTC
abundance: -
j_gene: TRBJ2-1
v_gene: TRBV5-4
d_gene: TRBD1

CDR3aa: CASSTGLSSYNEQFF
CDR3nt: TGTGCCAGTAGTACCGGACTTAGCTCCTACAATGAGCAGTTCTTC
abundance: -
j_gene: TRBJ2-1
v_gene: TRBV19
d_gene: -